This entry lists 12 T cell receptor beta chains sequenced from one sample in a study of early T cells in non-severe SARS-CoV-2 infection. From the 5' RACE reads, TCRdb called clonotypes with MiXCR, one entry per CDR3 protein. The repertoire holds 45,000 or so distinct CDR3 sequences, with about 25% as singletons. The sample was whole blood, taken at baseline. These receptors were obtained from an adult who was a healthcare worker with PCR-confirmed SARS-CoV-2 infection or an uninfected control (not recorded which).

With regard to this clonotype: The junction departs from germline at one end; a sequencing error may be responsible. V and J are TRBV9 and TRBJ1-2; D might be TRBD1 (6 bases). The CDR3 totals 14 residues. Germline lookup yields CDR1 SGDLS and CDR2 YYNGEE. DNA of the CDR3: TGTGCCAGCACCGTAGGGGGTACTGGGTATGGCTACACCTTC. Protein: CASTVGGTGYGYTF.

J is TRBJ2-3 and V is TRBV5-1; D ambiguous. Trimming stripped 4 bases from V and 3 bases from J, with 15 bases between. The CDR3 length is 15 residues. The germline V gene has CDR1 SGHRS and CDR2 YFSETQ. CDR3: CASSGNTRLTDTQYF. The DNA of the CDR3 is TGCGCCAGCAGCGGCAACACCAGACTGACAGATACGCAGTATTTT.

This clonotype was observed a handful of times. V gene TRBV12-3 or TRBV12-4 combines with J gene TRBJ2-7; 7 bases fit TRBD1. V lost 6 bases and J lost 4; bases outside the gene matches: 9. This CDR3 has 14 residues. CDR3 region: CASSQGDTGYEQYF. For the CDR3, the DNA is TGTGCCAGCAGCCAGGGGGATACAGGTTACGAGCAGTACTTC.

A word on this clonotype: Relative to the germline gene, one junction end is altered; a read error may explain this. The chain recombines TRBV29-1 with TRBJ2-5; the match to TRBD1 covers 7 bases. Germline CDR1 is SQVTM and CDR2 is ANQGSEA. This CDR3 is built from 18 residues. The CDR3 loop is CSAEGVERGRGKEETQYF. DNA for the CDR3: TGCAGCGCTGAAGGAGTGGAGAGGGGCAGGGGGAAAGAAGAGACCCAGTACTTC.

This clonotype came up a few times. The gene calls are TRBV5-6 and TRBJ2-4; D unclear. The V end was cut by 5 bases, the J end by 0 bases, with 12 bases between. The CDR3 consists of 15 residues. Germline loops: CDR1 SGHDT, CDR2 YYEEEE. The CDR3 loop reads CASSYVGLAKNIQYF. The CDR3 DNA is TGTGCCAGCAGTTACGTGGGCCTAGCCAAAAACATTCAGTACTTC. The complete variable domain, with remaining parts taken from reference TRBV5-6 and TRBJ2-4, reads DAGVTQSPTHLIKTRGQQVTLRCSPKSGHDTVSWYQQALGQGPQFIFQYYEEEERQRGNFPDRFSGHQFPNYSSELNVNALLLGDSALYLCASSYVGLAKNIQYFGAGTRLSVL.

The chain couples TRBV6-6 to TRBJ1-5; TRBD1 matches at 9 bases. The J segment lost 0 bases and the V segment lost 6 bases, leaving 9 bases of the junction unmatched. Germline V gene lookup returns CDR1 MNHNY and CDR2 SVGAGI (reference sequence). The CDR3 length is 17 residues. This CDR3 reads CASRGTGSAYSNQPQHF. The CDR3 bases are TGTGCCAGCAGGGGGACAGGGTCGGCCTATAGCAATCAGCCCCAGCATTTT.

This chain joins TRBV11-2 and TRBJ1-3; 7 bases map to TRBD1. The germline gives CDR1 SGHAT, CDR2 FQNNGV. The CDR3 is 16 residues long. Losses at the gene ends were 5 bases for V and 2 bases for J; bases not matched to a gene: 9. The CDR3 here is CASSLDRVQAGNTIYF. In nucleotides, the CDR3 is TGTGCCAGCAGCCTTGACAGGGTACAGGCTGGAAACACCATATATTTT.

A word on this clonotype: Without the conserved terminal phenylalanine or tryptophan, this CDR3 likely stems from a read error. The CDR3 DNA is TGCGCCAGCAGCCTCAGCCTTCCCGGGACAGGGGGCAGGGACCAAGAGACCCAGTACCTC. Translating it yields CASSLSLPGTGGRDQETQYL. J is TRBJ2-5 and V is TRBV5-1; 12 bases agree with TRBD1. Unmatched junction bases numbered 16, after V lost 4 bases and J lost 0 bases. CDR3 length: 20 residues. Germline assignment: CDR1 SGHRS and CDR2 YFSETQ.

This rearrangement joins TRBV14 to TRBJ2-1; TRBD2 aligns across 9 bases. The CDR3 length is 15 residues. V shed 1 base and J 4 bases; nucleotides not matched to a gene: 2. CDR1 is SGHDN, CDR2 FVKESK, per germline. The CDR3 protein is CASSQVAGAYNEQFF. In nucleotides, the CDR3 is TGTGCCAGCAGCCAAGTAGCGGGGGCTTACAATGAGCAGTTCTTC.

This clonotype was counted many times. The chain links TRBV18 to TRBJ2-5; TRBD1 aligns across 7 bases. This CDR3 spans 13 amino acids. Germline CDR1 KGHSH, CDR2 LQKENI. Losses at the gene ends were 8 bases for V and 1 base for J; bases not matched to a gene: 4. The CDR3 region has the DNA TGTGCCAGCAGCCGGGACAGCCAAGAGACCCAGTACTTC. This codes for CASSRDSQETQYF.

The CDR3 DNA sequence: TGTGCCAGCACTGATTATCCCAGGGGGCAGTACGAGCAGTACTTC. This codes for CASTDYPRGQYEQYF. This rearrangement joins TRBV12-3 or TRBV12-4 to TRBJ2-7; the match to TRBD1 covers 8 bases. CDR3 length equals 15 residues. J was trimmed by 4 bases and V by 7 bases; bases with no gene match: 12.

This clonotype turned up a few times. The chain employs TRBV18 and TRBJ1-3; D is perhaps TRBD1 (6 bases). Germline lookup yields CDR1 KGHSH and CDR2 LQKENI. V was clipped by 2 bases and J by 0 bases, with 11 bases between them. This CDR3 has 16 residues. CDR3 sequence reads: CASSPTGASSGNTIYF. The CDR3 DNA sequence: TGTGCCAGCTCACCAACGGGGGCCTCCTCTGGAAACACCATATATTTT.